This T cell receptor (beta chain) was profiled in a study of response to subunit inactivated influenza vaccine. Notes on this clonotype: What it binds is not known.

V was trimmed by 4 bases and J by 3 bases, leaving 15 bases between them. This CDR3 comprises 15 residues. Via MiXCR, TCRdb re-called the RT-PCR reads, giving one row per CDR3 protein. The table lists 500,000 to 600,000 distinct CDR3 sequences, 14% of them singletons. Study-wide findings and caveats: After each seasonal influenza vaccination, few new T cells are recruited, the authors suggested.

Source: PBMCs from blood, taken 11 to 12 days after vaccination. This chain joins TRBV12-3 or TRBV12-4 and TRBJ1-2, with D possibly TRBD1 on 6 matching bases. The TCR comes from a man aged 50 to 60 who received an inactivated influenza vaccine. The CDR3 region has the DNA TGTGCCAGCAGTTCCCGAGGGGGGAGGGACTATGGCTACACCTTC. Amino acids: CASSSRGGRDYGYTF.